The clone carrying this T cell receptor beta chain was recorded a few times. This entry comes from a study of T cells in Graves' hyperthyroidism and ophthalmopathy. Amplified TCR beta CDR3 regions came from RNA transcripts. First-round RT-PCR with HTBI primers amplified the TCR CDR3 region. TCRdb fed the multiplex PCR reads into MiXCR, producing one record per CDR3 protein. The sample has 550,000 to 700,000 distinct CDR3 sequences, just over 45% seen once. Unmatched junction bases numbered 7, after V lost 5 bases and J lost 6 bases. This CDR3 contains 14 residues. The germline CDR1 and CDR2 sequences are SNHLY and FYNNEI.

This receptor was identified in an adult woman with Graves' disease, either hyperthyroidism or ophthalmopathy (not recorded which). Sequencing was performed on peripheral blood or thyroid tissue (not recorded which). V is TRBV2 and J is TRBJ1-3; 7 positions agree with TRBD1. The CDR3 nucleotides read TGTGCCAGCAGTTCCTACAGGGGAGAAAACACCATATATTTT. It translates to CASSSYRGENTIYF.